This T cell receptor (beta chain) was captured in a study of chemoradiotherapy in HPV16-positive cancers. Per the germline V gene, CDR1 is SNHLY and CDR2 is FYNNEI. Trimming left V 2 bases short and J 5 bases short, with 3 bases between. CDR3 length: 11 residues. Assay: immunoSEQ multiplex PCR; the TCRdb copy retains only in-frame clones and omits some. Of roughly 220 clones in the sample, around 80% were seen once. On this clone itself: Antigen: not known.

Points from the study as a whole: Candidate HPV-specific clones and E7-related TCR motifs grew in tumor during treatment. HPV-responsive T-cell expansion during chemoradiotherapy was linked to improved recurrence-free survival in HPV16-positive patients.

Samples were taken several times over chemoradiotherapy. The rearrangement links TRBV2 to TRBJ2-5; D is undetermined. Specimen: tumor tissue, collected from a patient who underwent chemoradiotherapy. The origin of this receptor is a human donor with HPV-associated anogenital cancer. The CDR3 loop is CASSERETQYF. The CDR3, as DNA: TGTGCCAGCAGTGAAAGGGAGACCCAGTACTTC. The entire variable domain, with the rest obtained from reference TRBV2 and TRBJ2-5, is as follows: EPEVTQTPSHQVTQMGQEVILRCVPISNHLYFYWYRQILGQKVEFLVSFYNNEISEKSEIFDDQFSVERPDGSNFTLKIRSTKLEDSAMYFCASSERETQYFGPGTRLLVL.